These 8 T cell receptor beta chains came from one sample sequenced in a study of identical twins. Via MiXCR, TCRdb re-called the 5' RACE reads, giving one row per CDR3 protein. The sample includes roughly 470,000 distinct CDR3 sequences, roughly an eighth of them seen just once. This sample also appeared in a second study, on yellow fever vaccine responses in identical twins.

Specimen: CD4+ T cells sorted from blood. The receptor source for this set is a young woman in good health.

The chain has TRBV5-1 and TRBJ2-5; the match to TRBD2 covers 9 bases. The CDR3 is made up of 14 amino acids. CDR1 SGHRS and CDR2 YFSETQ come from the germline V gene. V gave up 0 bases and J gave up 5 bases; unmatched junction bases: 2. CDR3 sequence: CASSLVTSGETQYF. The CDR3 DNA sequence: TGCGCCAGCAGCTTGGTTACTAGCGGGGAGACCCAGTACTTC.

This clonotype was counted ten times or more. The chain uses TRBV5-6 and TRBJ1-2, with TRBD1 matching 11 bases. Germline CDR1 and CDR2: SGHDT and YYEEEE. This CDR3 is 16 amino acids long. The trim removed 1 base at V and 2 bases at J, leaving 4 bases unmatched. CDR3: CASSLPGQGGNYGYTF. In DNA form, the CDR3 reads TGTGCCAGCAGCTTGCCGGGACAGGGGGGCAACTATGGCTACACCTTC.

This clonotype was found a few times. This chain joins TRBV29-1 and TRBJ2-7, with TRBD2 matching 11 bases. CDR1 is SQVTM and CDR2 is ANQGSEA in the germline V gene. There are 15 residues in the CDR3. V lost 6 bases to trimming and J lost 0 bases; unmatched junction nucleotides: 7. The DNA for the CDR3 is TGCAGCGTGAGACTAGCGGGGCCCTCCTCCTACGAGCAGTACTTC. Its protein product is CSVRLAGPSSYEQYF.

This clonotype was recorded at least ten times. The V call is TRBV29-1, the J call TRBJ2-6; D is unresolved. V was clipped by 4 bases and J by 0 bases, with 10 bases between them. The germline V gene encodes CDR1 SQVTM and CDR2 ANQGSEA. CDR3 length equals 15 residues. The CDR3 spells CSVVAATSGANVLTF. The CDR3 DNA reads as TGCAGCGTTGTGGCGGCCACCTCTGGGGCCAACGTCCTGACTTTC.

This clonotype has a handful of counts. The chain links TRBV6-5 to TRBJ2-1; TRBD2 matches 13 bases. Germline V gene lookup returns CDR1 MNHEY and CDR2 SVGAGI. Trimming removed 6 bases from V and 8 bases from J; junction bases left unmatched: 7. The CDR3 extends over 15 amino acids. This chain's CDR3 is CASSDSTSGRYEQFF. Here the CDR3 DNA reads TGTGCCAGCAGCGACTCGACTAGCGGGAGGTATGAGCAGTTCTTC.

This clonotype was counted at least ten times. This chain joins TRBV5-1 and TRBJ2-3; 7 bases are a match to TRBD2. In germline, CDR1 is SGHRS, CDR2 YFSETQ. This CDR3 has 14 residues. V was pared by 4 bases and J by 2 bases, with 4 bases of the junction left unmatched. This chain's CDR3 is CASSLGGFTDTQYF. In nucleotides, the CDR3 is TGCGCCAGCAGCCTGGGGGGGTTCACAGATACGCAGTATTTT.

This clonotype was found a few times. The chain combines TRBV24-1 with TRBJ2-3; 7 bases line up with TRBD1. Germline assignment: CDR1 KGHDR and CDR2 SFDVKD. Trimming took 7 bases from V and 4 from J; bases not matched to a gene: 10. This CDR3 comprises 15 residues. The CDR3 protein is CATREDRDGPDTQYF. The CDR3 DNA sequence: TGTGCCACCAGGGAAGACAGGGATGGACCAGATACGCAGTATTTT.

The V gene is TRBV14, the J gene TRBJ2-3; 7 positions match TRBD1. This CDR3 has 16 amino acids. V trimming: 5 bases; J trimming: 6 bases; junction bases outside the gene matches: 14. Germline-derived CDR1 and CDR2 are SGHDN and FVKESK. As DNA, the CDR3 is TGTGCCAGCAGCTCCCGGGACAGTTTTTATTCTGATACGCAGTATTTT. Amino acid sequence: CASSSRDSFYSDTQYF.